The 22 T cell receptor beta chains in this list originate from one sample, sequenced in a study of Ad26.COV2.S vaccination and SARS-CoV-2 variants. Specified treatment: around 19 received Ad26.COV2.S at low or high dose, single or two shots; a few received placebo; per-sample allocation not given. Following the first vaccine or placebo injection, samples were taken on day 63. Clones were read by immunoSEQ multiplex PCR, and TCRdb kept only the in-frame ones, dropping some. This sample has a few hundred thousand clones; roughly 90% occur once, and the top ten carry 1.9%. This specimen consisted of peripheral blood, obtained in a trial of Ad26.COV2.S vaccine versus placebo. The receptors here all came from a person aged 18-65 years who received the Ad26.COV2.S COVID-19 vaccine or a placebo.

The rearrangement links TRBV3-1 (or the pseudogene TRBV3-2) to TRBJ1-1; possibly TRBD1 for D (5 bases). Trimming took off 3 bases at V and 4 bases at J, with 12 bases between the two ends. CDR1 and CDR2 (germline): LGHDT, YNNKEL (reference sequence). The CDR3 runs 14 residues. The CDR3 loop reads CASSQAGGFTEAFF. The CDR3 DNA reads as TGTGCCAGCAGCCAGGCTGGGGGGTTCACTGAAGCTTTCTTT.

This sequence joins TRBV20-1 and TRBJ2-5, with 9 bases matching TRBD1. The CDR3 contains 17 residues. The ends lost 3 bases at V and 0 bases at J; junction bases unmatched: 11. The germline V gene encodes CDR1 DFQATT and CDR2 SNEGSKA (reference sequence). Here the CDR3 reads CSASDGTGRADQETQYF. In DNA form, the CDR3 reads TGCAGTGCTAGTGACGGGACAGGGAGGGCCGACCAAGAGACCCAGTACTTC.

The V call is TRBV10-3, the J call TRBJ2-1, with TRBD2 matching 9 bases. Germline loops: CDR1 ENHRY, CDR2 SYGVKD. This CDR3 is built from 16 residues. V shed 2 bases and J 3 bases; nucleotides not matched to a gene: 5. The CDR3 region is CAISETAGGFYNEQFF. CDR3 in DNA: TGTGCCATCAGTGAGACGGCGGGAGGGTTCTACAATGAGCAGTTCTTC.

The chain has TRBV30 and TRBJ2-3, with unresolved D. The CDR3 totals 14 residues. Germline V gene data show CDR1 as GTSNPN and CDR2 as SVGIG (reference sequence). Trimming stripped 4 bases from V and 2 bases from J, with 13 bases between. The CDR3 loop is CAWMSGGDTDTQYF. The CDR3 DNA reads TGTGCCTGGATGTCGGGCGGTGACACAGATACGCAGTATTTT.

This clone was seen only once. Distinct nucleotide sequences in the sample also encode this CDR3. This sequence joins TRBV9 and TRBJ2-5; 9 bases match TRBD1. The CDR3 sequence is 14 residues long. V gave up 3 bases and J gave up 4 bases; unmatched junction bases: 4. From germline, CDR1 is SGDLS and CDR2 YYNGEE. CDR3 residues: CASSATGGGETQYF. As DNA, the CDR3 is TGTGCCAGCAGCGCCACAGGGGGCGGAGAGACCCAGTACTTC.

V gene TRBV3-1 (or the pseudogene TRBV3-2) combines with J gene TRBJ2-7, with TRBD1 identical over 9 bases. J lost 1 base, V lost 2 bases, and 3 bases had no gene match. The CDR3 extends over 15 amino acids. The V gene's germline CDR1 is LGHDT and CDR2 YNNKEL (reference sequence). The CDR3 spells CASSQTGGKSYEQYF. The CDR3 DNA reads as TGTGCCAGCAGCCAAACAGGGGGCAAGTCCTACGAGCAGTACTTC.

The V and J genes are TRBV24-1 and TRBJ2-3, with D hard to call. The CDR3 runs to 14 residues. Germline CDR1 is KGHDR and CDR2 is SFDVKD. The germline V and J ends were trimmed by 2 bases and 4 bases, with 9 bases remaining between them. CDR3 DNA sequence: TGTGCCACCAGTGATTCTCGGGCCCCAGATACGCAGTATTTT. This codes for CATSDSRAPDTQYF.

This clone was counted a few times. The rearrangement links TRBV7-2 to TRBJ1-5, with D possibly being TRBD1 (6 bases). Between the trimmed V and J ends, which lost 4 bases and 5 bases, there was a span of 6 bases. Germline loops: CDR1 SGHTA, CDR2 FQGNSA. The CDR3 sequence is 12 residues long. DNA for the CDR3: TGTGCCAGCAGCTGGACAGATCAGCCCCAGCATTTT. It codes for CASSWTDQPQHF.

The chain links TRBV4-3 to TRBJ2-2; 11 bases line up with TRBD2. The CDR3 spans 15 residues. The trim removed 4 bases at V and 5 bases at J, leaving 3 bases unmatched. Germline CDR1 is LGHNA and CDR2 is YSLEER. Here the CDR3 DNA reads TGCGCCAGCAGCCCTAGACTAGCGGGAACCGGGGAGCTGTTTTTT. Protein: CASSPRLAGTGELFF.

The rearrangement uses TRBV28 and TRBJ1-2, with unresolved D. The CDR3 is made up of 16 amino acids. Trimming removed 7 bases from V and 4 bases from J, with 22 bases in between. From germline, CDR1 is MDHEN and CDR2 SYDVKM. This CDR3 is CASIRAGKGSGYGYTF. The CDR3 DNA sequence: TGTGCCAGCATTCGAGCGGGCAAAGGTTCTGGCTATGGCTACACCTTC.

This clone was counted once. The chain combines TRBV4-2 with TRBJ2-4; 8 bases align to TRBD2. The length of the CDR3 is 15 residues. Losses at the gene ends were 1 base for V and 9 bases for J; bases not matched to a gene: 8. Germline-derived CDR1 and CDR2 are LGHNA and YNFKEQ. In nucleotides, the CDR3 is TGTGCCAGCAGCCAAGGCGCGGGAGGTTTGGTCATTCAGTACTTC. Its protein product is CASSQGAGGLVIQYF.

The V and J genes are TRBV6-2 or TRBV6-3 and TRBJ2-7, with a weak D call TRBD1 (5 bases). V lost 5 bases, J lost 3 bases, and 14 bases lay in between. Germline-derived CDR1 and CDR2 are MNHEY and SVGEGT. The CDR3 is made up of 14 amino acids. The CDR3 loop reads CASSDDRSRYEQYF. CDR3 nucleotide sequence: TGTGCCAGCAGTGACGACAGAAGCCGCTACGAGCAGTACTTC.

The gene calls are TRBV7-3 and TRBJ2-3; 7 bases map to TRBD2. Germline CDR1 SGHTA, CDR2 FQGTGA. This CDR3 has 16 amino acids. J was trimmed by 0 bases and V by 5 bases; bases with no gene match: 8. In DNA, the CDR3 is TGTGCCAGCAGCCCCCTTCTAGCGGAGAGCACAGATACGCAGTATTTT. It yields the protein CASSPLLAESTDTQYF.

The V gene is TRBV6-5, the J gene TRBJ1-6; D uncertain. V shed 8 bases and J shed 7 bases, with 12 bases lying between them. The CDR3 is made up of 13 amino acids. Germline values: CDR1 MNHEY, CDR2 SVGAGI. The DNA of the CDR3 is TGTGCCAGCTTAACCGCCCAAAATTCACCCCTCCACTTT. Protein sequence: CASLTAQNSPLHF.

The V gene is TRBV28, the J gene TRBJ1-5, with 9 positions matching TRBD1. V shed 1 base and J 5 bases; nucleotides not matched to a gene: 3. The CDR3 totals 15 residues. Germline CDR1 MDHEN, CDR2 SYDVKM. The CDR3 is CASSLSGQGYQPQHF. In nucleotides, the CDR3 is TGTGCCAGCAGTTTATCTGGACAGGGGTATCAGCCCCAGCATTTT.

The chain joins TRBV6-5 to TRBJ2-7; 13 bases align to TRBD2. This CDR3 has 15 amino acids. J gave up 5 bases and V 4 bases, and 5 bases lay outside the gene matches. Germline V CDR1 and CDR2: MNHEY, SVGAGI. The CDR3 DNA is TGTGCCAGCAGTTCCGACGGACTAGCGGGAGACGAGCAGTACTTC. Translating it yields CASSSDGLAGDEQYF.

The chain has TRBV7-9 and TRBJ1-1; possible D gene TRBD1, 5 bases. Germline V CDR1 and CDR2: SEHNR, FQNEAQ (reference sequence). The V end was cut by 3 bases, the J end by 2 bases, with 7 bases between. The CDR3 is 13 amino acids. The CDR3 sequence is CASSFRVNTEAFF. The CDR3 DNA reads TGTGCCAGCAGCTTCAGGGTTAACACTGAAGCTTTCTTT.

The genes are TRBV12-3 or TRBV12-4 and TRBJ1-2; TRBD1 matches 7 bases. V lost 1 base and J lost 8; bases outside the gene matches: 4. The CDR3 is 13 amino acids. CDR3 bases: TGTGCCAGCAGTTTAGGACAGGGTGGCGGCTACACCTTC. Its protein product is CASSLGQGGGYTF.

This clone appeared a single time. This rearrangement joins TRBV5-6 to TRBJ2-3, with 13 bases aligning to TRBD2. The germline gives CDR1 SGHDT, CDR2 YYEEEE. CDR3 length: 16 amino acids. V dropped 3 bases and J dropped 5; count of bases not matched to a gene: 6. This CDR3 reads CASSSGTSGNIDTQYF. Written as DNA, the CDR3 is TGTGCCAGCAGCTCAGGGACTAGCGGGAATATAGATACGCAGTATTTT.

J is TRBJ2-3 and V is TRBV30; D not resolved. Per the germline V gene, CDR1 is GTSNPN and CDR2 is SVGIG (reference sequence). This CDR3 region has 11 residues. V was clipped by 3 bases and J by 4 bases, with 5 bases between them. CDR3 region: CAWSGSDTQYF. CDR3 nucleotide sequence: TGTGCCTGGAGCGGGTCAGATACGCAGTATTTT.

The CDR3: CASSPSQGAASGANVLTF. For the CDR3, the DNA is TGTGCCAGCAGCCCATCTCAGGGGGCCGCCTCCGGGGCCAACGTCCTGACTTTC. The chain carries TRBV5-8 and TRBJ2-6; 8 bases are shared with TRBD1. Germline lookup yields CDR1 SGHTS and CDR2 YDEGEE. V was pared by 4 bases and J by 4 bases, with 13 bases of the junction left unmatched. This CDR3 is 18 amino acids long.

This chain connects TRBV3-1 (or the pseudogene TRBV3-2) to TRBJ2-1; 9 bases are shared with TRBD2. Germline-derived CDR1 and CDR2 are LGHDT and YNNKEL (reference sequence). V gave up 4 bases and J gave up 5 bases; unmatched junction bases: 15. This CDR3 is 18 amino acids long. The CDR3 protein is CASSPGLRSGRVHNEQFF. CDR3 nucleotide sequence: TGTGCCAGCAGCCCGGGCTTGCGTAGCGGGAGAGTCCACAATGAGCAGTTCTTC.